Below are 27 T cell receptor beta chains sequenced from a single sample in a study of blood T cell repertoires in COVID-19 (dated by TCRdb to the early 2020s). The protocol used for the library was the immunoSEQ multiplex PCR assay. TCRdb re-hosts the immuneACCESS table, in-frame sequences only. Its copies lack some clones; in the studies checked, an unresolved V gene accounts for under half of them, and the cause for the rest is not known. The table for this sample lists 300,000 or so clones; approximately 89% of them were counted only once. Clones ranked in the top ten supply roughly 8% of the sample. Sequenced: peripheral blood. All receptors derive from a woman aged 45-65 years who had recovered from COVID-19.

V and J are TRBV28 and TRBJ1-5, with a weak D call TRBD1 (5 bases). Trimming cost V 5 bases and J 4 bases, with 12 bases left between them. The CDR3 is 14 amino acids. Germline V lookup: CDR1 MDHEN, CDR2 SYDVKM. The DNA of the CDR3 is TGTGCCAGCAGTAACCCGGGGGGTAATCAGCCCCAGCATTTT. It is translated as CASSNPGGNQPQHF.

The chain has TRBV28 and TRBJ1-4; a possible D gene is TRBD1 (5 bases). Germline CDR1 reads MDHEN; CDR2 reads SYDVKM. The ends were cut back, 5 bases at V and 8 bases at J, with 15 bases in the middle. The CDR3 contains 14 residues. CDR3 coding DNA: TGTGCCAGCAGTCACAGGTGGCTATTGGAAAAACTGTTTTTT. This codes for CASSHRWLLEKLFF.

The CDR3 bases are TGTGCCAGCAAGCGGGAGGGGGAGGAGACCCAGTACTTC. Amino acids: CASKREGEETQYF. The V gene is TRBV9, the J gene TRBJ2-5; 10 bases line up with TRBD2. With 6 bases clipped from V and 5 bases from J, the junction kept 4 bases outside the gene matches. Germline V gives CDR1 SGDLS, CDR2 YYNGEE. The CDR3 is 13 residues long.

The rearrangement uses TRBV18 and TRBJ1-1; D not certain. Looked up from germline, CDR1 is KGHSH and CDR2 is LQKENI. Trimming took off 3 bases at V and 7 bases at J, with 12 bases between the two ends. This CDR3 has 13 residues. Here the CDR3 reads CASSPIATGEAFF. The CDR3 DNA follows: TGTGCCAGCTCACCTATCGCAACTGGTGAAGCTTTCTTT. The full variable domain, rest sourced from reference TRBV18 and TRBJ1-1, is NAGVMQNPRHLVRRRGQEARLRCSPMKGHSHVYWYRQLPEEGLKFMVYLQKENIIDESGMPKERFSAEFPKEGPSILRIQQVVRGDSAAYFCASSPIATGEAFFGQGTRLTVV.

This clone appeared a single time. This chain links TRBV28 with TRBJ2-3, with 13 bases lining up with TRBD2. Germline CDR1 and CDR2: MDHEN and SYDVKM. The CDR3 has 17 residues. Trimming at V came to 4 bases and at J to 0 bases, leaving 4 bases not matched to a gene. The CDR3 is CASSYGTSGASTDTQYF. As DNA, the CDR3 is TGTGCCAGCAGTTATGGGACTAGCGGGGCTAGCACAGATACGCAGTATTTT.

The chain employs TRBV29-1 and TRBJ2-1; D perhaps matches TRBD1 (6 bases). This CDR3 is built from 10 residues. CDR1 and CDR2 (germline): SQVTM, ANQGSEA. Trimming left V 3 bases short and J 13 bases short, with 10 bases between. DNA of the CDR3: TGCAGCGTTGATTGGGGGCCCCAGTTCTTC. This codes for CSVDWGPQFF.

The J gene is TRBJ1-2, the V gene TRBV12-3 or TRBV12-4; D gene uncertain. The CDR3 consists of 13 residues. V was pared by 3 bases and J by 4 bases, with 9 bases between. CDR3 region: CASSFSPGYGYTF. The CDR3 DNA sequence: TGTGCCAGCAGTTTTTCTCCCGGCTATGGCTACACCTTC.

J is TRBJ1-1 and V is TRBV28; D remains unclear. This CDR3 contains 15 residues. V was pared by 2 bases and J by 3 bases, with 13 bases between. Germline V gives CDR1 MDHEN, CDR2 SYDVKM. In nucleotides, the CDR3 is TGTGCCAGCAGTTTACGAAGGGCGGGCGACACTGAAGCTTTCTTT. This encodes CASSLRRAGDTEAFF.

The CDR3: CASRESAKNIQYF. The CDR3 DNA follows: TGTGCCAGCAGGGAGTCAGCCAAAAACATTCAGTACTTC. The rearrangement uses TRBV28 and TRBJ2-4; no reliable D call. The CDR3 contains 13 residues. Germline lookup yields CDR1 MDHEN and CDR2 SYDVKM. V was trimmed by 6 bases and J by 0 bases, leaving 6 bases between them.

J is TRBJ2-3 and V is TRBV11-2, with 9 bases that match TRBD2. Germline assignment: CDR1 SGHAT and CDR2 FQNNGV. This CDR3 is 18 amino acids long. Trimming cost V 1 base and J 4 bases; bases outside gene matches: 12. The CDR3 here is CASSLVASGTGFPDTQYF. CDR3 nucleotide sequence: TGTGCCAGCAGCTTAGTGGCTAGCGGGACCGGTTTTCCAGATACGCAGTATTTT.

The chain is built from TRBV14 and TRBJ2-7; D is undetermined. The germline gives CDR1 SGHDN, CDR2 FVKESK. The CDR3 spans 13 residues. Trimming removed 2 bases at V and 5 bases at J, with 10 bases between. The CDR3 region has the DNA TGTGCCAGCAGCCAAAACTTACCGAACGAGCAGTACTTC. It is translated as CASSQNLPNEQYF.

The CDR3 nucleotides read TGTGCCAGCAGTTACTCTAAGGGGCCGTCGGGTCAGCCCCAGCATTTT. It translates to CASSYSKGPSGQPQHF. This chain uses TRBV6-2 or TRBV6-3 with TRBJ1-5; weak D call: TRBD1 (5 bases). The CDR3 totals 16 residues. Trimming shortened V by 0 bases and J by 6 bases, and 15 bases separated the two germline ends. Germline CDR1 is MNHEY and CDR2 is SVGEGT.

The chain combines TRBV5-1 with TRBJ2-2; D is unclear. CDR1 is SGHRS, CDR2 YFSETQ, per germline. Trimming stripped 0 bases from V and 1 base from J, with 10 bases between. This CDR3 comprises 16 residues. The CDR3 region has the DNA TGCGCCAGCAGCTTGGCCTATTCCGGGAACACCGGGGAGCTGTTTTTT. Translated: CASSLAYSGNTGELFF. Based on the CDR3 plus reference TRBV5-1 and TRBJ2-2, the full variable domain is KAGVTQTPRYLIKTRGQQVTLSCSPISGHRSVSWYQQTPGQGLQFLFEYFSETQRNKGNFPGRFSGRQFSNSRSEMNVSTLELGDSALYLCASSLAYSGNTGELFFGEGSRLTVL.

The sample holds one count of this clone. V is TRBV20-1 and J is TRBJ2-2; 8 bases line up with TRBD2. The ends lost 3 bases at V and 4 bases at J; junction bases unmatched: 19. Germline CDR1 and CDR2: DFQATT and SNEGSKA (reference sequence). The CDR3 has 19 residues. For the CDR3, the DNA is TGCAGTGCTAGTCCAACCCTCGGGGGGGGACTCTCAACCACCGGGGAGCTGTTTTTT. This codes for CSASPTLGGGLSTTGELFF.

V and J are TRBV28 and TRBJ2-5; maybe TRBD2 (5 bases). This CDR3 has 14 residues. Trimming cost V 5 bases and J 5 bases, with 15 bases left between them. Per germline, CDR1 MDHEN and CDR2 SYDVKM. The chain's CDR3 is CASSRRTGWETQYF. CDR3 nucleotides: TGTGCCAGCAGTCGGCGGACGGGGTGGGAGACCCAGTACTTC.

V gene TRBV9 combines with J gene TRBJ1-3; D remains unclear. CDR3 size: 15 residues. The germline V gene has CDR1 SGDLS and CDR2 YYNGEE. Trimming took off 0 bases at V and 0 bases at J, with 7 bases between the two ends. CDR3 sequence reads: CASSVGSTSGNTIYF. The CDR3 DNA is TGTGCCAGCAGCGTAGGCAGTACCTCTGGAAACACCATATATTTT.

The rearrangement joins TRBV2 to TRBJ1-2; 9 nucleotides align to TRBD1. V lost 8 bases to trimming and J lost 3 bases; unmatched junction nucleotides: 7. The CDR3 totals 14 residues. Germline V lookup: CDR1 SNHLY, CDR2 FYNNEI. The CDR3 loop reads CASRGTGWDYGYTF. The CDR3 DNA sequence: TGTGCCAGCCGGGGGACAGGGTGGGACTATGGCTACACCTTC.

The V gene is TRBV3-1 (or the pseudogene TRBV3-2), the J gene TRBJ2-1, with 9 bases matching TRBD2. Trimming removed 2 bases from V and 9 bases from J; junction bases left unmatched: 8. CDR1 is LGHDT, CDR2 YNNKEL, per germline (reference sequence). The CDR3 runs to 15 residues. The CDR3 region is CASSQLGASGAEQFF. CDR3 bases: TGTGCCAGCAGCCAATTAGGGGCTAGCGGGGCTGAGCAGTTCTTC.

This clone occurred a few times. The chain employs TRBV27 and TRBJ1-2, with 11 bases identical to TRBD1. Germline V gives CDR1 MNHEY, CDR2 SMNVEV (reference sequence). This CDR3 has 15 residues. V dropped 5 bases and J dropped 4; count of bases not matched to a gene: 6. The CDR3 DNA reads as TGTGCCAGCAGTCGCGGGACAGGGGGACGCTATGGCTACACCTTC. Protein: CASSRGTGGRYGYTF.

This chain uses TRBV30 with TRBJ1-6; TRBD1 agrees at 7 bases. Germline values: CDR1 GTSNPN, CDR2 SVGIG (reference sequence). Losses at the gene ends were 3 bases for V and 12 bases for J; bases not matched to a gene: 14. There are 15 residues in the CDR3. The CDR3: CAWRGVRDSAVPLHF. CDR3 DNA: TGTGCCTGGAGGGGGGTCCGGGACAGTGCCGTACCCCTCCACTTT.

This chain uses TRBV6-2 or TRBV6-3 with TRBJ2-3, with a possible D match to TRBD2 (6 bases). Germline CDR1 reads MNHEY; CDR2 reads SVGEGT. The length of the CDR3 is 16 residues. With 5 bases removed from V and 4 bases from J, the gap between germline ends came to 19 bases. The CDR3 loop is CASSPQLGGIPDTQYF. The DNA of the CDR3 is TGTGCCAGCAGTCCCCAACTAGGAGGGATTCCAGATACGCAGTATTTT.

The rearrangement uses TRBV19 and TRBJ2-7; the D gene is possibly TRBD2 (7 bases). Germline assignment: CDR1 LNHDA and CDR2 SQIVND (reference sequence). The CDR3 covers 13 residues. With 6 bases removed from V and 4 bases from J, the gap between germline ends came to 13 bases. Here the CDR3 DNA reads TGTGCCAGTAGCAGGGGAGGGCGGTACGAGCAGTACTTC. Encoded protein: CASSRGGRYEQYF.

The rearrangement links TRBV27 to TRBJ2-2; 9 bases are a match to TRBD2. V was clipped by 9 bases and J by 6 bases; unmatched bases: 20. Germline V gene data show CDR1 as MNHEY and CDR2 as SMNVEV (reference sequence). CDR3 length equals 18 residues. The CDR3 sequence: CASLQPSVSGSWAGELFF. In DNA form, the CDR3 reads TGTGCCAGTTTACAGCCGTCGGTTAGCGGGAGTTGGGCCGGGGAGCTGTTTTTT.

This clone has only one observation. The V call is TRBV6-5, the J call TRBJ1-1; tentative D call: TRBD1 (6 bases). CDR3 length: 12 amino acids. Germline V CDR1 and CDR2: MNHEY, SVGAGI. V lost 6 bases to trimming and J lost 3 bases, with 8 bases between them. Here the CDR3 reads CASSHRDTEAFF. The CDR3 coding sequence is TGTGCCAGCAGCCACAGGGACACTGAAGCTTTCTTT.

J is TRBJ2-7 and V is TRBV19; D possibly corresponds to TRBD2 (6 bases). Germline CDR1 LNHDA, CDR2 SQIVND (reference sequence). Trimming stripped 8 bases from V and 10 bases from J, with 18 bases between. The CDR3 runs 12 residues. The CDR3 DNA follows: TGTGCCAGTTCTGGTAGTAGCGGACCCCAGTACTTC. Its translation is CASSGSSGPQYF.

The chain carries TRBV11-2 and TRBJ2-4, with D possibly being TRBD1 (6 bases). Trimming took 2 bases from V and 7 from J, leaving 12 bases between them. This CDR3 region has 14 residues. CDR1 and CDR2 from the germline V gene are SGHAT and FQNNGV. The DNA of the CDR3 is TGTGCCAGCAGCTTATTAGGGCAGGGGAACATTCAGTACTTC. This sequence encodes CASSLLGQGNIQYF.

This clone was counted once. V usage is TRBV4-2 and J usage is TRBJ2-7, with 10 bases that match TRBD2. The germline gives CDR1 LGHNA, CDR2 YNFKEQ. The CDR3 sequence is 15 residues long. J gave up 3 bases and V 4 bases, and 6 bases lay outside the gene matches. The CDR3 sequence: CASSPGLAENYEQYF. Here the CDR3 DNA reads TGTGCCAGCAGCCCTGGACTAGCGGAGAACTACGAGCAGTACTTC.